These T cell receptor beta chains were read from a single sample in a study of cytomegalovirus exposure and HLA in healthy donors. This table comes from immunoSEQ multiplex PCR, and its TCRdb copy is limited to in-frame clones, with some not included. The repertoire holds more than 45,000 clones, with roughly 91% as singletons. The source material was PBMCs. The receptors derive from a woman under 40 in good health and CMV-seronegative. The CDR3 runs from the conserved cysteine through the conserved F or W. D genes are given only for firm matches. A clone size is listed for some rows: how often the clone was seen (once, few, many), or a class if it is expanded.

TRBV21-1,-,-,TRBJ2-4,TGTGCCAGCAGCAGGAGAAGGAGAGTTCTAGCCAAAAACATTCAGTACTTC,CASSRRRRVLAKNIQYF
TRBV4-3,-,TRBD1,TRBJ2-2,TGCGCCAGCAGCCAAGGGACAGGGGCAACCGGGGAGCTGTTTTTT,CASSQGTGATGELFF
TRBV27,-,TRBD2,TRBJ2-7,TGTGCCAGCCACGGGGGGGGTAGGGTCTACGAGCAGTACTTC,CASHGGGRVYEQYF
TRBV7-9,-,TRBD1,TRBJ1-1,TGTGCCAGCAGCTGGGGGACAGGCTACACTGAAGCTTTCTTT,CASSWGTGYTEAFF
TRBV7-2,-,TRBD2,TRBJ2-2,TGTGCCAGCAGCTTAAAACGGCGGGAGTATCTTCCCGGGGAGCTGTTTTTT,CASSLKRREYLPGELFF
TRBV7-7,-,-,TRBJ2-5,TGTGCCAGCAGCTTAAATGCTGCGGTCCAAGAGACCCAGTACTTC,CASSLNAAVQETQYF
TRBV6-1,-,TRBD1,TRBJ1-2,TGTGCCAGCACCATGACAGGGGTTAACTATGGCTACACCTTC,CASTMTGVNYGYTF
TRBV7-2,-,TRBD2,TRBJ2-1,TGTGCCAGCACCTCTAGCGGGAGATTCAATGAGCAGTTCTTC,CASTSSGRFNEQFF
TRBV7-3,few,TRBD1,TRBJ2-1,TGTGCCAGCAGCTTCCACGGACAGGGGGCTTACAACAATGAGCAGTTCTTC,CASSFHGQGAYNNEQFF
TRBV15,-,-,TRBJ1-5,TGTGCCACCAGCAGAGATCTCCTGCGGGCAGGCAGCAATCAGCCCCAGCATTTT,CATSRDLLRAGSNQPQHF
TRBV4-2,-,TRBD2,TRBJ2-7,TGTGCCAGCAGCCAAGAAGGAGCGGGGGGCTCCTACGAGCAGTACTTC,CASSQEGAGGSYEQYF
TRBV6-5,-,-,TRBJ2-7,TGTGCCAGCAGGGACGGGATGGGCTACGAGCAGTACTTC,CASRDGMGYEQYF
TRBV19,-,-,TRBJ1-5,TGTGCCAGTAGGACCGTTTCGGGGGGGAATCAGCCCCAGCATTTT,CASRTVSGGNQPQHF
TRBV5-4,-,-,TRBJ2-2,TGTGCCAGCAGCTTGGCAGGGGCTTCCGGGGAGCTGTTTTTT,CASSLAGASGELFF
TRBV27,once,-,TRBJ2-2,TGTGCCAGCAGTCCTTCGGGCACCGGGGAGCTGTTTTTT,CASSPSGTGELFF
TRBV5-4,-,-,TRBJ2-1,TGTGCCAGCAGCAATGGGGGGAGCTCCTACAATGAGCAGTTCTTC,CASSNGGSSYNEQFF
TRBV25-1,-,-,TRBJ1-2,TGTGCCAGCAGTGAATCGGCGACAGTCTATGGCTACACCTTC,CASSESATVYGYTF
TRBV11-2,-,TRBD2,TRBJ2-1,TGTGCCAGCAGCCCGGGGGACTATATCGCTGAGCAGTTCTTC,CASSPGDYIAEQFF
TRBV4-2,once,TRBD1,TRBJ1-2,TGTGCCAGCAGCCACGACCAACAGGGGCGAAATAACTATGGCTACACCTTC,CASSHDQQGRNNYGYTF
TRBV7-9,-,TRBD2,TRBJ2-2,TGTGCCAGCAGCCGGACTAGCGGCAACACCGGGGAGCTGTTTTTT,CASSRTSGNTGELFF
TRBV27,-,-,TRBJ1-1,TGTGCCAGCTTGACAGGACAACCCAACACTGAAGCTTTCTTT,CASLTGQPNTEAFF
TRBV9,-,-,TRBJ2-3,TGTGCCAGCAGCGTAGTGGCGGCTAGCACAGATACGCAGTATTTT,CASSVVAASTDTQYF
TRBV30,-,-,TRBJ2-1,TGTGCCTGGAGCGATACTAGTTACGGTGGCAATGAGCAGTTCTTC,CAWSDTSYGGNEQFF
TRBV11-2,-,-,TRBJ1-3,TGTGCCAGCAGTCCCCAGCGGGGCGGGAACACCATATATTTT,CASSPQRGGNTIYF
TRBV6-1,few,-,TRBJ1-1,TGTGCCAGCAGTGAAGATATGGGGGGGGTTGAAGCTTTCTTT,CASSEDMGGVEAFF
TRBV30,-,TRBD2,TRBJ2-1,TGTGCCTGGAGTGTCACTAGCGGCTACAATGAGCAGTTCTTC,CAWSVTSGYNEQFF
TRBV5-1,-,-,TRBJ1-5,TGCGCCAGCAGAATCGACTTCAATAGCAATCAGCCCCAGCATTTT,CASRIDFNSNQPQHF
TRBV5-6,-,-,TRBJ2-7,TGTGCCAGCAGTGGGGCAGGAAACTCCTACGAGCAGTACTTC,CASSGAGNSYEQYF
TRBV7-9,-,-,TRBJ1-2,TGTGCCAGCAGCTCCCTTGAGACTGGCTATGGCTACACCTTC,CASSSLETGYGYTF
TRBV29-1,-,TRBD2,TRBJ2-1,TGCAGCGTTGAAGTAGCAGGGAGGGAAAATGAGCAGTTCTTC,CSVEVAGRENEQFF
TRBV30,-,TRBD2,TRBJ2-1,TGTGCCTGGAGTTTTCTAGCGGACAATGAGCAGTTCTTC,CAWSFLADNEQFF
TRBV6-5,-,TRBD1,TRBJ2-2,TGTGCCAGCAGAAAGACAGGGTTGCCCGGGGAGCTGTTTTTT,CASRKTGLPGELFF
TRBV27,-,-,TRBJ2-2,TGTGCCAGCAGTTGGGACACTTACACCGGGGAGCTGTTTTTT,CASSWDTYTGELFF
TRBV7-2,few,TRBD2,TRBJ2-3,TGTGCCAGCAGCTTAGCAGCTCCGGCGGGAGGGTCAGATACGCAGTATTTT,CASSLAAPAGGSDTQYF
TRBV4-1,-,-,TRBJ2-1,TGCGCCAGCAGCCAAGAGTGGACTGGTGGTGAGCAGTTCTTC,CASSQEWTGGEQFF
TRBV12-5,-,-,TRBJ2-1,TGTGCTAGTGGGCTACAGGTTCAGGTAGTGAATGAGCAGTTCTTC,CASGLQVQVVNEQFF
TRBV9,-,TRBD1,TRBJ1-5,TGTGCCAGCAGCGTTAAAGGGAAGACAGGGGGCAGAGTAAGTCCGAATCAGCCCCAGCATTTT,CASSVKGKTGGRVSPNQPQHF
TRBV5-8,-,TRBD2,TRBJ2-1,TGTGCCAGCAGCTTATGGACTAGCGGCAAGAATGAGCAGTTCTTC,CASSLWTSGKNEQFF
TRBV4-2,-,-,TRBJ1-5,TGTGCCAGCAGCCAAGATCCCGCAGGCGGCAATCAGCCCCAGCATTTT,CASSQDPAGGNQPQHF
TRBV18,-,-,TRBJ2-3,TGTGCCAGCTCACTCAGCGGAGCTACCCCCACAGATACGCAGTATTTT,CASSLSGATPTDTQYF
TRBV19,-,-,TRBJ2-3,TGTGCCAGTAGTATCGGTATGGCAGATACGCAGTATTTT,CASSIGMADTQYF